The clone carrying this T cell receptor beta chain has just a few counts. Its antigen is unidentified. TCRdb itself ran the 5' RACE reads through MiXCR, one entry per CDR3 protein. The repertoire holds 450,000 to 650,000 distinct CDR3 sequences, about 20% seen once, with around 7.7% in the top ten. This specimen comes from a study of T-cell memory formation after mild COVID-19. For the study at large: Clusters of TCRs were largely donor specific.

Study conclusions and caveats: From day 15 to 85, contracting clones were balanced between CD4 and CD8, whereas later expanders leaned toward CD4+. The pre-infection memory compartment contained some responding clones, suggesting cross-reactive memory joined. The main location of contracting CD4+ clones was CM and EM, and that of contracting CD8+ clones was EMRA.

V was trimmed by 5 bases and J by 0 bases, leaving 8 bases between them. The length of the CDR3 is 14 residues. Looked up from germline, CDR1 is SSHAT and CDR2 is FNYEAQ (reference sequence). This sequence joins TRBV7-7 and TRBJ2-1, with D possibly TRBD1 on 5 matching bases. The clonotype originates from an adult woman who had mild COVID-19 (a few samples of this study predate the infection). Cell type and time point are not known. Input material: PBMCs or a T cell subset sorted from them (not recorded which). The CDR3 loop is CASSPGHSYNEQFF. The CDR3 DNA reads TGTGCCAGCAGCCCAGGACACTCCTACAATGAGCAGTTCTTC. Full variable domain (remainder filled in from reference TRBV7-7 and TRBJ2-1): GAGVSQSPRYKVTKRGQDVTLRCDPISSHATLYWYQQALGQGPEFLTYFNYEAQPDKSGLPSDRFSAERPEGSISTLTIQRTEQRDSAMYRCASSPGHSYNEQFFGPGTRLTVL.